This T cell receptor (beta chain) is drawn from a study of regulatory T cells in long-lasting Graves disease. A note on this clonotype: The junction does not match germline at one end; this may be a read error.

Time point: persistent/refractory GD, antithyroid drugs over 5 years with positive TRAb. The TCR library was made from RNA that had been extracted from PBMCs in TRIzol. Germline V lookup: CDR1 MNHEY, CDR2 SVGEGT. The CDR3 has 15 amino acids. Arm-PCR with iRepertoire HTBI primers amplified the CDR3 regions for these TCR beta libraries. Each CDR3 protein is one row after TCRdb ran MiXCR on the multiplex PCR reads. This table has 350,000 to 500,000 distinct CDR3 sequences, approximately 22% appearing once. The input for sequencing was peripheral blood mononuclear cells (PBMCs), taken when the disease was refractory, from a patient treated with antithyroid drugs. This chain joins TRBV6-2 or TRBV6-3 and TRBJ1-1; no reliable D call. This receptor was identified in a female donor with Graves disease. CDR3 in amino acids: CASSSGRRMNTEASF. CDR3 nucleotide sequence: TGTGCCAGCAGTTCTGGGCGCCGAATGAACACTGAAGCTTCCTTT.